These 11 T cell receptor beta chains were all obtained from the same sample, sequenced in a study of memory CD4+ T cells and cytomegalovirus serostatus. Libraries were prepared by immunoSEQ multiplex PCR; TCRdb keeps only in-frame clonotypes and omits some of them. The sample lists about 80,000 clones, 75% to 90% occurring once. The sort gate was single viable CD3+CD4+CD8-CD45RO+ cells for memory CD4+ T cells. The specimen sequenced was memory CD4+ T cells from blood. These receptors were collected from an adult in good health and CMV-seronegative.

The chain couples TRBV28 to TRBJ1-6, with no clear D. Trimming removed 5 bases from V and 9 bases from J, with 11 bases in between. CDR3 length equals 13 residues. The germline V gene has CDR1 MDHEN and CDR2 SYDVKM. Here the CDR3 DNA reads TGTGCCAGCAGTCCACCACCGCCTTCACCCCTCCACTTT. Amino acids: CASSPPPPSPLHF.

The chain is built from TRBV11-2 and TRBJ1-1, with D possibly matching TRBD1 (6 bases). The germline V gene has CDR1 SGHAT and CDR2 FQNNGV. V was trimmed by 5 bases and J by 5 bases, leaving 18 bases between them. The CDR3 spans 15 residues. The DNA for the CDR3 is TGTGCCAGCAGCGAGTTCGGGGGGGCGCAGACTGAAGCTTTCTTT. Amino acids: CASSEFGGAQTEAFF.

CDR3 DNA sequence: TGTGCCAGCAGCCCAAGGGACAGGGGGGACTATGGCTACACCTTC. It is translated as CASSPRDRGDYGYTF. The V gene is TRBV28, the J gene TRBJ1-2, with 11 bases fitting TRBD1. The V segment lost 6 bases and the J segment 3 bases; nucleotides outside the gene matches: 6. This CDR3 region has 15 residues. Germline V gene sequence: CDR1 MDHEN, CDR2 SYDVKM.

The chain uses TRBV6-1 and TRBJ2-7; maybe TRBD2 (6 bases). V shed 3 bases and J shed 4 bases, with 25 bases lying between them. The CDR3 consists of 18 residues. Germline V gene sequence: CDR1 MNHNS, CDR2 SASEGT. Here the CDR3 reads CASSERSHGPWRAYEQYF. The CDR3 nucleotides are TGTGCCAGCAGTGAGAGATCCCACGGGCCCTGGAGGGCTTACGAGCAGTACTTC.

This chain uses TRBV9 with TRBJ1-5, with D hard to call. This CDR3 has 15 residues. The germline gives CDR1 SGDLS, CDR2 YYNGEE. Trimming shortened V by 3 bases and J by 5 bases, and 15 bases separated the two germline ends. The CDR3 here is CASSAPPGYDQPQHF. Written as DNA, the CDR3 is TGTGCCAGCAGCGCCCCCCCTGGATACGATCAGCCCCAGCATTTT.

The chain has TRBV18 and TRBJ2-5, with a weak D call TRBD1 (6 bases). The CDR3 covers 14 residues. Germline values: CDR1 KGHSH, CDR2 LQKENI. V was clipped by 1 base and J by 5 bases, with 11 bases between them. As DNA, the CDR3 is TGTGCCAGCTCACCACAACAGGGAAGGGAGACCCAGTACTTC. This gives the protein CASSPQQGRETQYF.

This clone was observed a handful of times. V and J are TRBV19 and TRBJ1-3; perhaps TRBD1 as D (6 bases). Germline V lookup: CDR1 LNHDA, CDR2 SQIVND (reference sequence). V was clipped by 11 bases and J by 0 bases, with 14 bases between them. This CDR3 is built from 14 residues. For the CDR3, the DNA is TGTGCCTCGTCAGGGGCCAGCTCTGGAAACACCATATATTTT. It translates to CASSGASSGNTIYF.

The rearrangement joins TRBV10-3 to TRBJ2-7; the match to TRBD2 covers 7 bases. V was clipped by 6 bases and J by 2 bases; unmatched bases: 10. CDR3 length: 15 residues. The germline CDR1 and CDR2 sequences are ENHRY and SYGVKD. The CDR3 DNA reads as TGTGCCATCAGGGGGGGGACGGTCAGCACCTACGAGCAGTACTTC. Its protein product is CAIRGGTVSTYEQYF.

This chain links TRBV7-2 with TRBJ2-2, with D perhaps assigned TRBD1 or TRBD2 (6 bases each). CDR3 length: 15 amino acids. The germline V gene has CDR1 SGHTA and CDR2 FQGNSA. The V and J ends lost 4 bases and 1 base respectively, with 10 bases between them. The CDR3: CASSYRGQNTGELFF. The CDR3 DNA follows: TGTGCCAGCAGCTACCGGGGGCAGAACACCGGGGAGCTGTTTTTT.

The rearrangement uses TRBV7-2 and TRBJ2-3; D is unclear. Germline CDR1 SGHTA, CDR2 FQGNSA. CDR3 size: 15 residues. Trimming stripped 1 base from V and 1 base from J, with 9 bases between. The CDR3 nucleotides read TGTGCCAGCAGCTTAGGCATTGTCGGCACAGATACGCAGTATTTT. It codes for CASSLGIVGTDTQYF. The full variable domain, with the rest looked up from reference TRBV7-2 and TRBJ2-3, is GAGVSQSPSNKVTEKGKDVELRCDPISGHTALYWYRQSLGQGLEFLIYFQGNSAPDKSGLPSDRFSAERTGGSVSTLTIQRTQQEDSAVYLCASSLGIVGTDTQYFGPGTRLTVL.

The count of this clone is one. The rearrangement uses TRBV5-1 and TRBJ1-6, with a weak D call TRBD1 (5 bases). Per germline, CDR1 SGHRS and CDR2 YFSETQ. V lost 5 bases and J lost 7, with 16 bases in between. This CDR3 region has 15 residues. Written as DNA, the CDR3 is TGCGCCAGCAGGGGGCGGGTGCGAGAGAATTCACCCCTCCACTTT. Its translation is CASRGRVRENSPLHF.